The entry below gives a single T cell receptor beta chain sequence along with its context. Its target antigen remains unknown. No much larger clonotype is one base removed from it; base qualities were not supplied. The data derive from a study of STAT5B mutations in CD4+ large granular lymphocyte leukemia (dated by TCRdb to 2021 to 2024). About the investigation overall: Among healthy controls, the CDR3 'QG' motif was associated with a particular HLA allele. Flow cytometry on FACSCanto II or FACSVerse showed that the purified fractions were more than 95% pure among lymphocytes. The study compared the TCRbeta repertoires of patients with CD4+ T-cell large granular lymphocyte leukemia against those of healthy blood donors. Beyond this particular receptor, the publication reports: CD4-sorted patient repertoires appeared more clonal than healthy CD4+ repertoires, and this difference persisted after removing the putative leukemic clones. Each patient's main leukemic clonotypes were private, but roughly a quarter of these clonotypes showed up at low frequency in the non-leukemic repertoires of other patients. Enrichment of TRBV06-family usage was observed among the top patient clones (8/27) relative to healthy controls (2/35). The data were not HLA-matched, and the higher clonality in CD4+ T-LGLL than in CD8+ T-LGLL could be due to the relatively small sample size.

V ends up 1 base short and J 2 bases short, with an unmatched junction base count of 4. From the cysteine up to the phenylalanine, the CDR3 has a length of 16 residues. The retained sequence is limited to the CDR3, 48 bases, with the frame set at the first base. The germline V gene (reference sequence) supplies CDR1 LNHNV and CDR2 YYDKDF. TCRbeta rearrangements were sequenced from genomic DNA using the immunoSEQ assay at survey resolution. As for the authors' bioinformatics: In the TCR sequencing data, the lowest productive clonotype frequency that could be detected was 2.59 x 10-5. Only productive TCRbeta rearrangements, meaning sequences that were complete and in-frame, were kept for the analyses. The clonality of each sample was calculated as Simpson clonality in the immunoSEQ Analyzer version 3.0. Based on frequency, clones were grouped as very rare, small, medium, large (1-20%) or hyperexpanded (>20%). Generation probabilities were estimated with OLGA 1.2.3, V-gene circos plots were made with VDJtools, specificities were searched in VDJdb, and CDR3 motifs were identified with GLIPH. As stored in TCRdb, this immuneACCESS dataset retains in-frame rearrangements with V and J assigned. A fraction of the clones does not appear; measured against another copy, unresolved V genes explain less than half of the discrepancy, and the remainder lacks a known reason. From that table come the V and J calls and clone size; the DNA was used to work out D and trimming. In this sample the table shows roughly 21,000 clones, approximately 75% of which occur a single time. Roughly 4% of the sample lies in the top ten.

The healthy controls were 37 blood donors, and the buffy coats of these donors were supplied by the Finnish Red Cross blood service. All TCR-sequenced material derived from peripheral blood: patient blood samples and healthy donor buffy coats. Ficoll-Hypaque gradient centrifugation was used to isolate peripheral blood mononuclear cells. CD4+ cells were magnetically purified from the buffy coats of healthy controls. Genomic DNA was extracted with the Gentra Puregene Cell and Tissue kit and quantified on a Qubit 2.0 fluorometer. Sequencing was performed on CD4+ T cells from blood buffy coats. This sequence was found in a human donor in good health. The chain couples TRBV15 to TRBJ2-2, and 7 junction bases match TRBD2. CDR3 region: CATSRGQTSNTGELFF. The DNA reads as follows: TGTGCCACCAGCAGAGGGCAGACTAGCAACACCGGGGAGCTGTTTTTT.